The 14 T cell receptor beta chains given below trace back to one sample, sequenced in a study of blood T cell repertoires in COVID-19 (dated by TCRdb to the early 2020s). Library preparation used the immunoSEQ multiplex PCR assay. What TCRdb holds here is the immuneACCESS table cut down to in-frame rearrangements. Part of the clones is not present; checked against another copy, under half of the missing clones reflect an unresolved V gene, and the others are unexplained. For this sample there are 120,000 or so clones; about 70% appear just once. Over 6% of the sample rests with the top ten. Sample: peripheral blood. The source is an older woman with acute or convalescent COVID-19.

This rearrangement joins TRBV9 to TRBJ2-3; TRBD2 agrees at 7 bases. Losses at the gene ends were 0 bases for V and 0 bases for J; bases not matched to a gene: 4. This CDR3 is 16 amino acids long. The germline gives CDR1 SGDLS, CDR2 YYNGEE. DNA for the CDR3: TGTGCCAGCAGCGTAGGCCGACTAGCTAGCACAGATACGCAGTATTTT. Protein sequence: CASSVGRLASTDTQYF.

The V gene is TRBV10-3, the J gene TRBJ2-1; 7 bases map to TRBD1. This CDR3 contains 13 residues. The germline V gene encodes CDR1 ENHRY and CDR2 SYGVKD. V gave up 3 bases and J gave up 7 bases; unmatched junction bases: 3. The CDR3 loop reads CAISDRGSNEQFF. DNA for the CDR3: TGTGCCATCAGTGACAGGGGGTCGAATGAGCAGTTCTTC.

CDR3 loop: CASSRDSGYGYTF. The CDR3 DNA is TGTGCCAGTAGTCGGGACTCTGGATATGGCTACACCTTC. The chain has TRBV19 and TRBJ1-2, with D perhaps matching TRBD1 (5 bases). Germline V gene data show CDR1 as LNHDA and CDR2 as SQIVND (reference sequence). This CDR3 comprises 13 residues. With 5 bases removed from V and 5 bases from J, the gap between germline ends came to 12 bases.

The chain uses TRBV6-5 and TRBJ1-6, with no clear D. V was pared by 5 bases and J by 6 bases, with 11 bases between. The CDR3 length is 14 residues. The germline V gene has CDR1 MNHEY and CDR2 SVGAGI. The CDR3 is CASSTRALNSPLHF. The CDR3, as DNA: TGTGCCAGCAGTACTCGTGCGCTTAATTCACCCCTCCACTTT.

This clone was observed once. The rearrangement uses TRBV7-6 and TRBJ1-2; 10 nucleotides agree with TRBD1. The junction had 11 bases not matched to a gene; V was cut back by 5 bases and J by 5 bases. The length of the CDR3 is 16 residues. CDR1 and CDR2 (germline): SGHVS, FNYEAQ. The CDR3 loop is CASSPHGTGELYGYTF. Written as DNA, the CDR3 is TGTGCCAGCAGCCCCCACGGGACAGGGGAGTTGTATGGCTACACCTTC. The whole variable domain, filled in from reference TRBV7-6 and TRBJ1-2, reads GAGVSQSPRYKVTKRGQDVALRCDPISGHVSLYWYRQALGQGPEFLTYFNYEAQQDKSGLPNDRFSAERPEGSISTLTIQRTEQRDSAMYRCASSPHGTGELYGYTFGSGTRLTVV.

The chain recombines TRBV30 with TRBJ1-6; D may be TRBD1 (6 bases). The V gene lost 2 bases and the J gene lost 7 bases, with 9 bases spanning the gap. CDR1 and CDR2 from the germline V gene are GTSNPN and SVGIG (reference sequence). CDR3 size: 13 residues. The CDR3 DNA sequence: TGTGCCTGGAGTAACAGGGAGAATTCACCCCTCCACTTT. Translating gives CAWSNRENSPLHF. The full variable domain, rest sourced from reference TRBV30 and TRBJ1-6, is SQTIHQWPATLVQPVGSPLSLECTVEGTSNPNLYWYRQAAGRGLQLLFYSVGIGQISSEVPQNLSASRPQDRQFILSSKKLLLSDSGFYLCAWSNRENSPLHFGNGTRLTVT.

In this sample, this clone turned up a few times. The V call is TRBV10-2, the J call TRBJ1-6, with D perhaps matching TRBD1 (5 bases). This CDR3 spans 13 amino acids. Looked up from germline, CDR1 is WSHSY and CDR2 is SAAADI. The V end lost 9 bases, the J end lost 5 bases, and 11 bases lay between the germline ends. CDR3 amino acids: CASSDTNNSPLHF. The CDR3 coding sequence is TGCGCCAGTTCGGACACGAATAATTCACCCCTCCACTTT.

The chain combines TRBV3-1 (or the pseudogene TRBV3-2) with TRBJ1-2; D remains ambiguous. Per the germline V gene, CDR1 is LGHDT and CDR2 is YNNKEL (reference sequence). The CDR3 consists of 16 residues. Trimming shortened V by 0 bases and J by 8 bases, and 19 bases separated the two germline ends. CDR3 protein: CASSQDLKGAMEGYTF. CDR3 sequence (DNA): TGTGCCAGCAGCCAAGACCTAAAGGGAGCTATGGAGGGCTACACCTTC.

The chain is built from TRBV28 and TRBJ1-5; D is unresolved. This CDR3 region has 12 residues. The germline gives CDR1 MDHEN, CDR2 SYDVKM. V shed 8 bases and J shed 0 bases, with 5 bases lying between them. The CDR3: CASSNSNQPQHF. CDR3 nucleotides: TGTGCCAGCTCAAATAGCAATCAGCCCCAGCATTTT.

As DNA, the CDR3 is TGTGCCAGCTCACCACCGTCGGGGGGTAGTTCTGGAAACACCATATATTTT. Amino acids: CASSPPSGGSSGNTIYF. This chain links TRBV18 with TRBJ1-3, with a possible D match to TRBD1 (5 bases). Germline V gene data show CDR1 as KGHSH and CDR2 as LQKENI. Deletions cut 0 bases from V and 1 base from J, with 13 bases between. This CDR3 has 17 residues.

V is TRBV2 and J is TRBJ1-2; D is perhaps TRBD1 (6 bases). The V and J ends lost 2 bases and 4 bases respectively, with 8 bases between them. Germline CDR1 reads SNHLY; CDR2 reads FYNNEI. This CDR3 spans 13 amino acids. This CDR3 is CASSEKGGYGYTF. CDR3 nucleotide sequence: TGTGCCAGCAGTGAAAAAGGGGGCTATGGCTACACCTTC.

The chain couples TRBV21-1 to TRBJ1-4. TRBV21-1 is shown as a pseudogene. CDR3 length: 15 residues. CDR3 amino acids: CASSKARGFLEKLFF. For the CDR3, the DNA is TGTGCCAGCAGCAAAGCCCGGGGGTTCTTAGAAAAACTGTTTTTT.

The CDR3, as DNA: TGTGCCAGCAGCATCGGGACAGGGTGGCGTGAAAAACTGTTTTTT. Translated, it gives CASSIGTGWREKLFF. The V and J genes are TRBV5-8 and TRBJ1-4; 9 bases agree with TRBD1. This CDR3 region has 15 residues. The germline gives CDR1 SGHTS, CDR2 YDEGEE. Trimming removed 4 bases from V and 7 bases from J; junction bases left unmatched: 8.

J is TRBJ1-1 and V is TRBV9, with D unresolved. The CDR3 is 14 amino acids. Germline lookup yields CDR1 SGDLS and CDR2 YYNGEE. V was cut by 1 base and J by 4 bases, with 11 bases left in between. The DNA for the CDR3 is TGTGCCAGCAGCGTAAGGAACAGTCCCACTGAAGCTTTCTTT. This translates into CASSVRNSPTEAFF.